This TCR beta chain was captured by sequencing in a study of blood T cell repertoires in COVID-19. Study at large: COVID-19 samples from acute and convalescent phases originated in the United States, Italy and Spain.

Seattle cases were enrolled at active infection and followed longitudinally. Original methodology: The assay estimated nucleated cells by amplifying reference gene primers. Sequencing used immunoSEQ multiplex PCR; TCRdb keeps in-frame clones, though not all of them. The V and J calls and clone size come from that table; D and trimming were worked out from the DNA. The data hold some 200,000 clones, with over 80% observed a single time. Germline V gives CDR1 SGHNT, CDR2 YYREEE (reference sequence). This CDR3 is built from 14 residues. Trimming cost V 2 bases and J 0 bases, with 8 bases left between them.

The TCR sequence derives from a woman between 25 and 40 years old with COVID-19, enrolled during active disease. This chain joins TRBV5-4 and TRBJ1-1; D gene unclear. Sequencing was done on a sample of peripheral blood. The CDR3, as DNA: TGTGCCAGCAGCTTAGGACTCATGAACACTGAAGCTTTCTTT. This gives the protein CASSLGLMNTEAFF.